These T cell receptor beta chains were read from a single sample in a study of T-cell memory formation after mild COVID-19. TCRdb re-called the 5' RACE reads with MiXCR, one entry per CDR3 protein. The sample has some 130,000 distinct CDR3 sequences; 20% to 25% are singletons. Sequenced sample: PBMCs or a T cell subset sorted from them (not recorded which). These TCRs come from an adult woman who had mild COVID-19 (a few samples of this study predate the infection). Cell type and time point are not known. CDR3s include the opening cysteine and the closing phenylalanine or tryptophan. Fields, in order: D gene, J gene, clone size, V gene, CDR3 DNA, CDR3 protein. D genes are given only for firm matches. Part of the rows lack a size; the others show once, few, many or a class for expanded clones.

>TRBD1|TRBJ1-6|.|TRBV4-2
TGTGCCAGCAGCCAAGAAGGTGGGACAGGGAATTCACCCCTCCACTTT
CASSQEGGTGNSPLHF
>TRBD2|TRBJ2-5|.|TRBV12-3/TRBV12-4
TGTGCCAGCAGTTTAGGTCTAGCGGGAGAGACCCAGTACTTC
CASSLGLAGETQYF
>.|TRBJ1-3|few|TRBV5-1
TGCGCCAGCAGCCCCGTGGGGCAGGCTGACTCTGGAAACACCATATATTTT
CASSPVGQADSGNTIYF
>.|TRBJ1-1|.|TRBV30
TGTGCCTGGAGTGTTGGGGGTAGGACTGAAGCTTTCTTT
CAWSVGGRTEAFF
>TRBD2|TRBJ2-1|many|TRBV7-9
TGTGCCAGCAGCTTCCCGACTAGCGGGAGTGAGGAGCAGTTCTTC
CASSFPTSGSEEQFF
>TRBD1|TRBJ2-3|once|TRBV7-8
TGTGCCAGCAGCTGTTATGGGCAGGGGGCATGCACAGATACGCAGTATTTT
CASSCYGQGACTDTQYF
>.|TRBJ1-6|.|TRBV5-1
TGCGCCAGCAGCTTAAGTGGGGGACGAGAGTCACCCCTCCACTTT
CASSLSGGRESPLHF
>.|TRBJ1-2|.|TRBV5-1
TGCGCCAGCAGCTTGGTAGCAGAATATGGCTACACCTTC
CASSLVAEYGYTF
>.|TRBJ2-7|.|TRBV20-1
TGCAGTGCTAGAGATCCTGAGGGGACCTACGAGCAGTACTTC
CSARDPEGTYEQYF
>.|TRBJ1-1|many|TRBV5-1
TGCGCCAGCAGCTTGGGCTACGGGAACACTGAAGCTTTCTTT
CASSLGYGNTEAFF